The 13 T cell receptor beta chains below come from one sample, sequenced in a study of blood T cell repertoires in COVID-19. Sequencing used immunoSEQ multiplex PCR; TCRdb keeps in-frame clones, though not all of them. The top ten clones hold about 5% of a sample with roughly 14,000 clones, roughly 87% of them seen once. The sequenced sample was peripheral blood. These receptors came from a human donor in a cohort sampled during active COVID-19.

The chain joins TRBV19 to TRBJ1-5; 8 nucleotides match TRBD1. The CDR3 extends over 15 amino acids. V lost 10 bases, J lost 2 bases, and 10 bases stayed unmatched. The germline CDR1 and CDR2 sequences are LNHDA and SQIVND (reference sequence). CDR3 nucleotides: TGTGCCACGCGGCAGGGGGCAGGGGGCAATCAGCCCCAGCATTTT. It translates to CATRQGAGGNQPQHF.

The V gene is TRBV9, the J gene TRBJ1-3; tentative D call: TRBD1 (6 bases). In germline, CDR1 is SGDLS, CDR2 YYNGEE. CDR3 length: 16 amino acids. Trimming left V 1 base short and J 0 bases short, with 11 bases between. The CDR3 loop is CASSVMTGISGNTIYF. The DNA for the CDR3 is TGTGCCAGCAGCGTAATGACAGGAATCTCTGGAAACACCATATATTTT.

The V call is TRBV28, the J call TRBJ2-1; 10 positions agree with TRBD2. The CDR3 covers 15 residues. Per germline, CDR1 MDHEN and CDR2 SYDVKM. Losses at the gene ends were 7 bases for V and 6 bases for J; bases not matched to a gene: 9. CDR3 protein: CASTLAGVPGNEQFF. The CDR3 bases are TGTGCCAGCACCCTAGCGGGAGTCCCCGGCAATGAGCAGTTCTTC.

V is TRBV5-6 and J is TRBJ2-7, with 11 bases that match TRBD2. V dropped 1 base and J dropped 6; count of bases not matched to a gene: 3. CDR3 length: 14 residues. Germline assignment: CDR1 SGHDT and CDR2 YYEEEE. The CDR3 is CASSLFLAGGEQYF. Here the CDR3 DNA reads TGTGCCAGCAGCTTGTTTCTAGCGGGAGGCGAGCAGTACTTC.

The chain recombines TRBV5-4 with TRBJ2-3; D is possibly TRBD2 (5 bases). V shed 1 base and J shed 0 bases, with 9 bases lying between them. Per germline, CDR1 SGHNT and CDR2 YYREEE (reference sequence). The CDR3 loop spans 15 amino acids. CDR3 region: CASSLSRDSTDTQYF. CDR3 DNA sequence: TGTGCCAGCAGCTTGTCCCGGGATAGCACAGATACGCAGTATTTT.

This clone was counted once. The chain is built from TRBV6-6 and TRBJ1-1; D unclear. CDR1 and CDR2 from the germline V gene are MNHNY and SVGAGI (reference sequence). Trimming took off 3 bases at V and 1 base at J, with 9 bases between the two ends. This CDR3 has 14 amino acids. For the CDR3, the DNA is TGTGCCAGCAGTTATATGGAGGAGAACACTGAAGCTTTCTTT. Its translation: CASSYMEENTEAFF.

This chain uses TRBV9 with TRBJ2-3, with no clear D. This CDR3 has 15 amino acids. Trimming removed 3 bases from V and 0 bases from J, with 11 bases in between. Germline lookup yields CDR1 SGDLS and CDR2 YYNGEE. This CDR3 reads CASSAVLRSTDTQYF. The CDR3 region has the DNA TGTGCCAGCAGCGCGGTTCTTAGAAGCACAGATACGCAGTATTTT.

CDR3 DNA sequence: TGTGCCTGGAGTGGAACAGGGAGCTCTGGAAACACCATATATTTT. Translated: CAWSGTGSSGNTIYF. The V gene is TRBV30, the J gene TRBJ1-3; possibly TRBD1 for D (6 bases). The germline CDR1 and CDR2 sequences are GTSNPN and SVGIG (reference sequence). This CDR3 spans 15 amino acids. Trimming removed 1 base at V and 0 bases at J, with 10 bases between.

The J gene is TRBJ2-1, the V gene TRBV28; the match to TRBD2 covers 14 bases. Germline CDR1 MDHEN, CDR2 SYDVKM. V lost 6 bases to trimming and J lost 0 bases; unmatched junction nucleotides: 7. The CDR3 spans 18 residues. The CDR3 protein is CASRGTSGSGASYNEQFF. The CDR3, as DNA: TGTGCCAGCAGAGGGACTAGCGGGAGTGGGGCCTCCTACAATGAGCAGTTCTTC.

Remarks on this clone: A junction boundary mismatches the germline segment, possibly from a read error. The V call is TRBV7-7, the J call TRBJ2-1, with no clear D. Germline lookup yields CDR1 SSHAT and CDR2 FNYEAQ (reference sequence). The CDR3 consists of 12 residues. CDR3 amino acids: CASSLDGYEQFF. CDR3 nucleotide sequence: TGTGCTAGCAGCTTAGATGGCTATGAGCAGTTCTTC. The complete variable domain, with remaining parts taken from reference TRBV7-7 and TRBJ2-1, reads GAGVSQSPRYKVTKRGQDVTLRCDPISSHATLYWYQQALGQGPEFLTYFNYEAQPDKSGLPSDRFSAERPEGSISTLTIQRTEQRDSAMYRCASSLDGYEQFFGPGTRLTVL.

The V gene is TRBV27, the J gene TRBJ2-7; 10 bases align to TRBD2. In germline, CDR1 is MNHEY, CDR2 SMNVEV (reference sequence). V dropped 4 bases and J dropped 5; count of bases not matched to a gene: 8. This CDR3 region has 15 residues. CDR3 in amino acids: CASSSLAGARHEQYF. The CDR3 nucleotides read TGTGCCAGCAGTTCCCTAGCGGGAGCTCGCCACGAGCAGTACTTC.

The CDR3 bases are TGTGCCAGCAGCTTAAGGGACAGATTATACAATGAGCAGTTCTTC. Protein product: CASSLRDRLYNEQFF. This sequence joins TRBV11-2 and TRBJ2-1, with TRBD1 matching over 7 bases. The germline CDR1 and CDR2 sequences are SGHAT and FQNNGV. This CDR3 region has 15 residues. The ends lost 2 bases at V and 4 bases at J; junction bases unmatched: 5.

The chain carries TRBV18 and TRBJ2-1; no clear D gene. V was shortened by 3 bases and J by 5 bases, with 8 bases between the two germline ends. The CDR3 runs to 13 residues. Per the germline V gene, CDR1 is KGHSH and CDR2 is LQKENI. The chain's CDR3 is CASSPPKNNEQFF. The CDR3 DNA reads as TGTGCCAGCTCACCCCCTAAAAACAATGAGCAGTTCTTC. Full variable domain (rest looked up from reference TRBV18 and TRBJ2-1): NAGVMQNPRHLVRRRGQEARLRCSPMKGHSHVYWYRQLPEEGLKFMVYLQKENIIDESGMPKERFSAEFPKEGPSILRIQQVVRGDSAAYFCASSPPKNNEQFFGPGTRLTVL.